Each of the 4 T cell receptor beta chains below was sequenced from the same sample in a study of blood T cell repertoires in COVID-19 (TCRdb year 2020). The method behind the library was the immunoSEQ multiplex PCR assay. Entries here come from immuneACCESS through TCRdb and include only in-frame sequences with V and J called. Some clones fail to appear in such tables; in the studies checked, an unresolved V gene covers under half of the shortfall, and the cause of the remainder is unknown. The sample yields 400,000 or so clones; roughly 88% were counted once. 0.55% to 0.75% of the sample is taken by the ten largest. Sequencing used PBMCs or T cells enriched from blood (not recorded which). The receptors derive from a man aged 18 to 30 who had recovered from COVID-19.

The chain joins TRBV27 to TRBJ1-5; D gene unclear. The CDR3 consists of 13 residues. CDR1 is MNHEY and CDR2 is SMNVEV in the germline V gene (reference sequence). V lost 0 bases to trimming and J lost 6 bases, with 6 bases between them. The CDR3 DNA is TGTGCCAGCAGTTTATCATCCTCTCAGCCCCAGCATTTT. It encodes CASSLSSSQPQHF.

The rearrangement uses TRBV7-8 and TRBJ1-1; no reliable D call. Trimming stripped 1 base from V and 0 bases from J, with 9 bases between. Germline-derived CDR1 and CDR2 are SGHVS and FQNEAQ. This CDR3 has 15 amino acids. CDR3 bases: TGTGCCAGCAGCTTAGACAATGGTTTGAACACTGAAGCTTTCTTT. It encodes CASSLDNGLNTEAFF.

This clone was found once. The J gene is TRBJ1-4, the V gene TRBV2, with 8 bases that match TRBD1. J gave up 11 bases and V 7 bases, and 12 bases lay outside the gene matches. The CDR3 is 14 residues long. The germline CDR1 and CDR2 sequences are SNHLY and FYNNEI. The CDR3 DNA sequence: TGTGCCAGCACCGAGGGGACAGGCGGTGGGAAACTGTTTTTT. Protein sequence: CASTEGTGGGKLFF.

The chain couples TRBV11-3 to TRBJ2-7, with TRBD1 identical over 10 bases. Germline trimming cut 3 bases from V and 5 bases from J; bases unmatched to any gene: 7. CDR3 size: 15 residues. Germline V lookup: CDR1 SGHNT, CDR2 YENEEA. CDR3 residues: CASSLAGQGPHEQYF. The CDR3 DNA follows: TGTGCCAGCAGCTTGGCGGGACAGGGGCCTCACGAGCAGTACTTC.